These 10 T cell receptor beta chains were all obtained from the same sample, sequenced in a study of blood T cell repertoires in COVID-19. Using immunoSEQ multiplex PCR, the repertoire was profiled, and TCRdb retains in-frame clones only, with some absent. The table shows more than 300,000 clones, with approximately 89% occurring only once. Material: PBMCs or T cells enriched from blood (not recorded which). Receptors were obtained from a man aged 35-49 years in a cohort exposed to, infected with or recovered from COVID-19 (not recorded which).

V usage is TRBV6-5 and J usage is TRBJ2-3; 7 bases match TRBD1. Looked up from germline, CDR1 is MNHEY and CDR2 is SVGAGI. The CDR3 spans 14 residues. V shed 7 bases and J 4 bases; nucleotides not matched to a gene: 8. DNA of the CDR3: TGTGCCAGCACCGAGGGGCAGGGGGCAGATACGCAGTATTTT. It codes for CASTEGQGADTQYF.

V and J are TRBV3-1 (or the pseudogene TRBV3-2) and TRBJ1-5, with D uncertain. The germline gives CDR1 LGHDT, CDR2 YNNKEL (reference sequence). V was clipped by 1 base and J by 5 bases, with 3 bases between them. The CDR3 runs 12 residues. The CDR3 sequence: CASSQADQPQHF. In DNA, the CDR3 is TGTGCCAGCAGCCAAGCCGATCAGCCCCAGCATTTT.

The CDR3 here is CATSRDRQGNGYTF. For the CDR3, the DNA is TGTGCCACCAGCAGAGATCGACAGGGAAATGGCTACACCTTC. The chain recombines TRBV15 with TRBJ1-2, with TRBD1 matching 7 bases. The CDR3 covers 14 residues. CDR1 and CDR2 (germline): LNHNV, YYDKDF (reference sequence). V lost 0 bases to trimming and J lost 6 bases; unmatched junction nucleotides: 4.

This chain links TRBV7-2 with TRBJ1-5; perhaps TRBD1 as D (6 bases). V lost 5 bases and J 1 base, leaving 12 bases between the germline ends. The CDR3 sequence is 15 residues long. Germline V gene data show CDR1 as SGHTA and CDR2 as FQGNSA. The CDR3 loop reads CASSIYQGSNQPQHF. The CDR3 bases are TGTGCCAGCAGCATATACCAGGGGAGCAATCAGCCCCAGCATTTT.

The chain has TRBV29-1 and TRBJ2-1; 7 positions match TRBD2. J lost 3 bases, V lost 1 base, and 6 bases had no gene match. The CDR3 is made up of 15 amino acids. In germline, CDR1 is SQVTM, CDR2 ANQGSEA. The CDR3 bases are TGCAGCGTTGAAGGTTATACTAGCGACTACAATGAGCAGTTCTTC. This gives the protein CSVEGYTSDYNEQFF.

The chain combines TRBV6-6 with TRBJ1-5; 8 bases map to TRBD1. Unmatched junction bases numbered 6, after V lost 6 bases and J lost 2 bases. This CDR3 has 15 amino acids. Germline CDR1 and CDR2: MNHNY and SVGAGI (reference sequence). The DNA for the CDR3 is TGTGCCAGCAGGGACAGGGATGGAGGCAATCAGCCCCAGCATTTT. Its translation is CASRDRDGGNQPQHF.

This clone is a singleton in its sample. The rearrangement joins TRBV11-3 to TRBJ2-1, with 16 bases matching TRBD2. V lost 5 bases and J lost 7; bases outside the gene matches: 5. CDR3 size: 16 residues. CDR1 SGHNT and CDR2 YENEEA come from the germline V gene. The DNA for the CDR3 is TGTGCCAGCAGCCTGGGGACTAGCGGGAGGGGGAATGAGCAGTTCTTC. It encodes CASSLGTSGRGNEQFF. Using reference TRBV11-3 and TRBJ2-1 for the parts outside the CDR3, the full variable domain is EAGVVQSPRYKIIEKKQPVAFWCNPISGHNTLYWYLQNLGQGPELLIRYENEEAVDDSQLPKDRFSAERLKGVDSTLKIQPAELGDSAVYLCASSLGTSGRGNEQFFGPGTRLTVL.

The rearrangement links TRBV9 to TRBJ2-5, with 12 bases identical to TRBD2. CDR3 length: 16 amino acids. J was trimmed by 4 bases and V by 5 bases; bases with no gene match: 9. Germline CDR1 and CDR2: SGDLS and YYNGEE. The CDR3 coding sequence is TGTGCCAGCAGTCAAAGACCGGGACTAGCGGGAGAGACCCAGTACTTC. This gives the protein CASSQRPGLAGETQYF.

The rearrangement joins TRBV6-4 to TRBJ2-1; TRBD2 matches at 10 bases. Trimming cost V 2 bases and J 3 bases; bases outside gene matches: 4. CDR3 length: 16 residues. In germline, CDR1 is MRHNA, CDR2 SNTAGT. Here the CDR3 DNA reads TGTGCCAGCAGTGACGGAACTAGCGGGGACTACAATGAGCAGTTCTTC. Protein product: CASSDGTSGDYNEQFF.

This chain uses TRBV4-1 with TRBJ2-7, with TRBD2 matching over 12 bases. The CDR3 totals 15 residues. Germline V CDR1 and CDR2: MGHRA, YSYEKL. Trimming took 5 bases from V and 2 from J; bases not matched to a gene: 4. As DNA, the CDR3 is TGCGCCAGCAGCTCGAGGACTAGCGGGGCCTACGAGCAGTACTTC. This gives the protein CASSSRTSGAYEQYF.